This T cell receptor beta chain was captured by sequencing in a study of cytotoxic CD8 clonotypes in ibrutinib-treated CLL. In the study overall: Partial responders around 25, complete 2; about 12 progressed and roughly 14 stayed in remission by median roughly 5.5 years.

Sequenced by immunoSEQ multiplex PCR; TCRdb stores in-frame clones only, minus some. The sample lists approximately 130,000 clones, roughly 84% seen once, with 3% to 4% in the top ten. From cryopreserved PBMCs came roughly 2 micrograms of genomic DNA used for TCR beta libraries. Germline loops: CDR1 SGHAT, CDR2 FQNNGV. This CDR3 is built from 18 residues. The V and J ends lost 1 base and 5 bases, in that order; junction bases with no gene match: 10. This chain links TRBV11-2 with TRBJ2-1; 11 bases line up with TRBD1. The input for sequencing was PBMCs, taken after 24 months of ibrutinib treatment. The receptor's source is a human donor with chronic lymphocytic leukemia. The CDR3 DNA sequence: TGTGCCAGCAGCTTAGGGCGGTTTCGGGACAGGGGGGACAATGAGCAGTTCTTC. Translated: CASSLGRFRDRGDNEQFF.